The present entry profiles one T cell receptor beta chain with its context. What it binds is unknown. Per germline, CDR1 LGHDT and CDR2 YNNKEL (reference sequence). Trimming took 10 bases from V and 1 from J; bases not matched to a gene: 24. This CDR3 is built from 19 residues. This entry belongs to a study of response to subunit inactivated influenza vaccine. Study conclusions and caveats: Seasonal influenza vaccination, on each occasion, was suggested by the authors to recruit few new T cells.

TCRdb re-derived calls from the RT-PCR reads in MiXCR, one entry per CDR3 protein. Of some 500,000 distinct CDR3 sequences in the sample, over 25% were seen once. The source was CD4+ T cells sorted from PBMCs, collected more than 4 days after vaccination. This clonotype originated in a man aged 45-65 years who received an inactivated influenza vaccine. This chain links TRBV3-1 with TRBJ2-7, with 8 bases lining up with TRBD1. The CDR3 sequence is CATSKQGRTGMTRSYEQYF. The CDR3 DNA reads TGTGCCACCTCCAAGCAGGGCCGGACAGGGATGACACGATCCTACGAGCAGTACTTC.